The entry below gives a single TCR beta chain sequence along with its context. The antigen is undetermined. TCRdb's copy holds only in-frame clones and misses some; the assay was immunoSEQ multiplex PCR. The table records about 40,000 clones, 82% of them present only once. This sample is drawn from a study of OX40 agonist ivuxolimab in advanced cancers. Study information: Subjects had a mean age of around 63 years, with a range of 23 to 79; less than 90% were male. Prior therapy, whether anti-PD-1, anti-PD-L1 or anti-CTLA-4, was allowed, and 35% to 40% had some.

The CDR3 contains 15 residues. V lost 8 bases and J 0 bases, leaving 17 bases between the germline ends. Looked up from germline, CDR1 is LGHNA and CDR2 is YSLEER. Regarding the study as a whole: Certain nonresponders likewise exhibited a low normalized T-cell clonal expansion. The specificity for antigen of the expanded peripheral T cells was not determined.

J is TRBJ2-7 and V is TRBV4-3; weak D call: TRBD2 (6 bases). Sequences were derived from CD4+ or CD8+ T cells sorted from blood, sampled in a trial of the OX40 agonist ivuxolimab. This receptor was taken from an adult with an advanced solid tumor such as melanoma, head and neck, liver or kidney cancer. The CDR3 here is CASQTQRGGSYEQYF. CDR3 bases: TGCGCCAGCCAAACCCAAAGGGGAGGCTCCTACGAGCAGTACTTC.